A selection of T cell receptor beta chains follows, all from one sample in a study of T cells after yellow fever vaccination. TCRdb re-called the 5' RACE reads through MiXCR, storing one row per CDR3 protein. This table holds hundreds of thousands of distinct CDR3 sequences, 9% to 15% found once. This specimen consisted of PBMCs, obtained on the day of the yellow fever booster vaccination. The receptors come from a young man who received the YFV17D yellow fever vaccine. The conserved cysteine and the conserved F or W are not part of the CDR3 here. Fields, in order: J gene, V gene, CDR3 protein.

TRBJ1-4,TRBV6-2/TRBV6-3,ATDQGGSEKLI
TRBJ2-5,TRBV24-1,ATSDPYGETQY
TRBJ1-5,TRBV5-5,ASSLAENQPQH
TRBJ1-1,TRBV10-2,ASSDTGASSTEAF
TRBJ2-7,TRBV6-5,ASSYSNRVDEQY
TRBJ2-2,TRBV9,ASSVATGAGELF
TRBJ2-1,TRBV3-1,ASSQEARRSYNEQF
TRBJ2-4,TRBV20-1,SAEPPILAKNIQY
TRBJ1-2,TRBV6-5,ASSYSAVAARGYT
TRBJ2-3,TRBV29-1,SVEDKGEDPDTQY
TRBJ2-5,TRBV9,ASSVDQGPFQETQY
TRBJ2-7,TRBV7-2,ASSSSVWGTHYEQY
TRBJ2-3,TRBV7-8,ASSSPRGTTDTQY
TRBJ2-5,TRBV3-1,ASSQENEGSQS
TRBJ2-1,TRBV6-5,ASSLGQGAANEQF
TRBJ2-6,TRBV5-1,ASSVTGIISGANVLT
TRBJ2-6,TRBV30,AWWTGEVSGANVLT
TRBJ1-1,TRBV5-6,ASSWRAGTPYTEAF
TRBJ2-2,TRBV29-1,SVGGAGELF
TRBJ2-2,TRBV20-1,SGWDSRANTGELF
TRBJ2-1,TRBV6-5,ASSYLSATKINEQF
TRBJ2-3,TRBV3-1,ASSQVDTQY
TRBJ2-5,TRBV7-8,ASSLVGAGWQETQY
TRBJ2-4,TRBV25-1,ASTQGGEGNIQY
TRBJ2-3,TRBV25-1,ASSEFGLAGGPLDTQY
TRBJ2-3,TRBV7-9,ASSLIPTGQYTDTQY
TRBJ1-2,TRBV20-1,SAILWQGKNYGYT
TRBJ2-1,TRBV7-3,ASSPLGQGFDEQF